This T cell receptor beta chain was obtained from a study of neurological immune-mediated disorders. This clonotype was detected many times. TCRdb re-called the 5' RACE reads with MiXCR, one entry per CDR3 protein. The repertoire holds tens of thousands of distinct CDR3 sequences, about a sixth seen once, with 15% in the top ten. With 6 bases removed from V and 0 bases from J, the gap between germline ends came to 18 bases. The CDR3 covers 17 residues. The rearrangement uses TRBV12-3 or TRBV12-4 and TRBJ2-1; D perhaps matches TRBD2 (6 bases). This receptor was identified in a woman between 35 and 50 years old in good health. The sample consisted of PBMCs. The CDR3 DNA is TGTGCCAGCAGCCTTGACGGGGGTGTGAGCTCCTACAATGAGCAGTTCTTC. Protein product: CASSLDGGVSSYNEQFF.